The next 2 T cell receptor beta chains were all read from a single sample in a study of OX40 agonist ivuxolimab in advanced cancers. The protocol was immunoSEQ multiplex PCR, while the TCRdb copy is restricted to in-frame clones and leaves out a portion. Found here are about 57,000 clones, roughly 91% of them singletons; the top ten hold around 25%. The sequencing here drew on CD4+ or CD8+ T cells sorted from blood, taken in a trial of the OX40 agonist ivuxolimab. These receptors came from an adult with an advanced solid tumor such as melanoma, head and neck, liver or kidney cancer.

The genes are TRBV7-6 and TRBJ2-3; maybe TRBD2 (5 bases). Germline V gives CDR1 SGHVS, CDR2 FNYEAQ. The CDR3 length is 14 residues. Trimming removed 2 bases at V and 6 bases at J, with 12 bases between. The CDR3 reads CASSLSLGGDTQYF. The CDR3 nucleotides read TGTGCCAGCAGCTTAAGTTTGGGCGGGGATACGCAGTATTTT.

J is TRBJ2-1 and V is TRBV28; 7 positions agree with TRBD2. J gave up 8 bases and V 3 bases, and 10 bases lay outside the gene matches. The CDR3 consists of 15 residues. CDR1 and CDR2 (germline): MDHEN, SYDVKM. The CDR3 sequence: CASSFGLAEADEQFF. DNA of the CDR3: TGTGCCAGCAGTTTTGGGCTAGCGGAAGCCGATGAGCAGTTCTTC.